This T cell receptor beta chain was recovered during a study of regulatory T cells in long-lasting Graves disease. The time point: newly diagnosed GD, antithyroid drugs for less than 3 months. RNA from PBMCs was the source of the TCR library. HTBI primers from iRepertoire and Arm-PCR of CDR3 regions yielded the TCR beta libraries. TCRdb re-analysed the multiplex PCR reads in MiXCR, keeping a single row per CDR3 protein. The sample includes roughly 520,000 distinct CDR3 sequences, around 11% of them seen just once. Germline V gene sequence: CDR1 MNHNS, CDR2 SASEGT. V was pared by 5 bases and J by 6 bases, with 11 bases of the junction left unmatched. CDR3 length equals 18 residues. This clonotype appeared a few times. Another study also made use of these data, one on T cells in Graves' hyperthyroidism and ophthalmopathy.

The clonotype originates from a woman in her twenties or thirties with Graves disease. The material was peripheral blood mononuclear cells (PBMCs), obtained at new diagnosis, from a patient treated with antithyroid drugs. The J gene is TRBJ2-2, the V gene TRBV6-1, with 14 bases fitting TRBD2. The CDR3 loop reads CASSKSWTSGRLAGELFF. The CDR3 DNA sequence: TGTGCCAGCAGTAAATCTTGGACTAGCGGGAGGTTGGCCGGGGAGCTGTTTTTT.